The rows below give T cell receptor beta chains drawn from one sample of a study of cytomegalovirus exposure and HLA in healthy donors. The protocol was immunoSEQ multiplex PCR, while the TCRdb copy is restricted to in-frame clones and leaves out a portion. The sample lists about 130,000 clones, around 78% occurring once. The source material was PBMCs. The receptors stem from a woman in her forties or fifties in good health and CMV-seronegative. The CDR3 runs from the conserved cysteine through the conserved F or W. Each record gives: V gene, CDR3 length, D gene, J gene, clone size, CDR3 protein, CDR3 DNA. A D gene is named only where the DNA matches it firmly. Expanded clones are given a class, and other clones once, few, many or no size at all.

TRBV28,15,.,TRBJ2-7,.,CASSPGGSGLYEQYF,TGTGCCAGCAGTCCCGGGGGAAGCGGTCTCTACGAGCAGTACTTC
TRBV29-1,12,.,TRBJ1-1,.,CSVTGWDTEAFF,TGCAGCGTTACCGGGTGGGACACTGAAGCTTTCTTT
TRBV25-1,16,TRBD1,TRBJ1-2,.,CASSSPGTGRGYGYPF,TGTGCCAGCAGTTCCCCTGGGACAGGGAGGGGGTATGGCTACCCCTTC
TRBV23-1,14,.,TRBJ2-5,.,CASSQGGGPETQYF,TGCGCCAGCAGTCAAGGAGGGGGCCCAGAGACCCAGTACTTC
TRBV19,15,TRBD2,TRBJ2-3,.,CAVRPAGGSRDTQYF,TGTGCCGTCCGTCCAGCGGGAGGCTCTCGGGATACGCAGTATTTT
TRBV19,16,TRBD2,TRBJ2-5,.,CASSIFRASGLAAQYF,TGTGCCAGTAGTATATTTAGGGCTAGCGGGCTCGCGGCCCAGTACTTC
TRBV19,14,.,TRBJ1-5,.,CATFDTYSNQPQHF,TGTGCCACTTTCGACACTTATAGCAATCAGCCCCAGCATTTT
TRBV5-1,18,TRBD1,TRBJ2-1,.,CASNPGIGTGGFYNEQFF,TGCGCCAGCAACCCCGGTATAGGGACAGGGGGTTTCTACAATGAGCAGTTCTTC
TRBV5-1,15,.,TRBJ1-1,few,CASGPAGAKNTEAFF,TGCGCCAGCGGACCCGCAGGGGCGAAGAACACTGAAGCTTTCTTT
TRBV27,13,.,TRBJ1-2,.,CASAGGISYGYTF,TGTGCCAGCGCGGGGGGGATCAGCTATGGCTACACCTTC
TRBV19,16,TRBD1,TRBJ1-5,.,CASTHPDRVSNQPQHF,TGTGCCAGTACCCACCCGGACAGGGTAAGCAATCAGCCCCAGCATTTT
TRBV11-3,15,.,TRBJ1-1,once,CASSNPGGRGTEAFF,TGTGCCAGCAGCAACCCCGGTGGGCGGGGCACTGAAGCTTTCTTT
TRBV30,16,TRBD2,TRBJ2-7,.,CAWRRGLAGSSYEQYF,TGTGCCTGGAGGAGGGGGCTAGCGGGGAGCTCCTACGAGCAGTACTTC
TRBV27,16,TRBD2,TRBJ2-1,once,CASSDPMSGIGNEQFF,TGTGCCAGCAGTGACCCCATGAGCGGGATCGGGAATGAGCAGTTCTTC